The 24 T cell receptor beta chains reported below all come from one sample, sequenced in a study of T cells in women clearing cervical HPV infection. Some clones are missing from TCRdb's copy, which holds only in-frame ones; the method was immunoSEQ multiplex PCR. The sample's table shows around 13,000 clones. Sequencing was done on a sample of blood buffy coat. These receptors all stem from a woman between 18 and 75 years old with a cervical HPV16 infection that either progressed to CIN3+ or cleared (not recorded which).

Regarding this clone: Read data end 3 residues before the CDR3 end; the end is taken from the germline J gene. The V call is TRBV5-1, the J call TRBJ2-4; 7 bases are a match to TRBD1. CDR3 length equals 15 residues. The J segment lost 6 bases and the V segment lost 3 bases, leaving 9 bases of the junction unmatched. The germline V gene has CDR1 SGHRS and CDR2 YFSETQ. CDR3 DNA, as far as it was read: TGCGCCAGCAGCTCTTCACAGGGGTCGGGAAACATT. Its translation: CASSSSQGSGNI. The full CDR3 reads CASSSSQGSGNIQYF. Looking up the rest from reference TRBV5-1 and TRBJ2-4 gives the full variable domain: KAGVTQTPRYLIKTRGQQVTLSCSPISGHRSVSWYQQTPGQGLQFLFEYFSETQRNKGNFPGRFSGRQFSNSRSEMNVSTLELGDSALYLCASSSSQGSGNIQYFGAGTRLSVL.

A word on this clone: The read finishes 3 residues shy of the CDR3 end, and the germline J gene is used to complete it. The V gene is TRBV6-4, the J gene TRBJ2-3, with D maybe TRBD2 (6 bases). The CDR3 has 15 residues. Germline values: CDR1 MRHNA, CDR2 SNTAGT. The DNA read from the CDR3 is TGTGCCAGCAGTGATAGGGTGACGGGGGTACAGCCG. Translation: CASSDRVTGVQP. The full CDR3 reads CASSDRVTGVQPQYF.

Regarding this clone: The read gets to within 3 residues of the CDR3 end, and the germline J gene fills in the rest. The gene calls are TRBV29-1 and TRBJ2-7, with 11 bases fitting TRBD2. The CDR3 is 15 residues long. V lost 3 bases to trimming and J lost 2 bases; unmatched junction nucleotides: 6. Germline V lookup: CDR1 SQVTM, CDR2 ANQGSEA. The sequenced CDR3 bases are TGCAGCGTTGAGCCGGTAGCGGGGGGGCCCTACGAG. Protein: CSVEPVAGGPYE. From start to end, the CDR3 is CSVEPVAGGPYEQYF.

By frequency, this clone is medium-sized. The CDR3 end is not reached by the read, which stops 3 residues before it; the germline J gene fills it in. The V and J genes are TRBV7-3 and TRBJ2-3, with 7 bases aligning to TRBD2. CDR1 is SGHTA and CDR2 is FQGTGA in the germline V gene. V lost 1 base and J lost 4; bases outside the gene matches: 8. The CDR3 loop spans 16 amino acids. CDR3 region: CASSLMGSGAADTQYF. The sequenced CDR3 bases are TGTGCCAGCAGCTTAATGGGCAGCGGGGCTGCAGATACG.

In regard to this clone: The read ends 3 residues before the CDR3 terminus; that terminus is restored from the germline J gene. V usage is TRBV19 and J usage is TRBJ1-6; 8 bases fit TRBD1. The ends lost 7 bases at V and 7 bases at J; junction bases unmatched: 9. CDR1 is LNHDA and CDR2 is SQIVND in the germline V gene (reference sequence). The CDR3 totals 15 residues. The CDR3 loop is CASTTDRGWNSPLHF. CDR3 DNA, as far as it was read: TGTGCCAGTACCACCGACAGGGGTTGGAATTCACCC.

A note on this clone: Read data end 3 residues before the CDR3 end; the end is taken from the germline J gene. This chain joins TRBV11-3 and TRBJ2-1; 7 bases line up with TRBD2. This CDR3 region has 15 residues. Germline V gives CDR1 SGHNT, CDR2 YENEEA. The V segment lost 4 bases and the J segment 6 bases; nucleotides outside the gene matches: 9. This CDR3 reads CASSSRERGFNEQFF. The sequenced part of the CDR3 DNA is TGTGCCAGCAGCTCTAGGGAGCGGGGCTTCAATGAG.

Note on this clone: The read ends 3 residues shy of where the CDR3 ends; the end is completed using the germline J gene. The V and J genes are TRBV20-1 and TRBJ2-1, with 9 positions matching TRBD2. CDR1 is DFQATT, CDR2 SNEGSKA, per germline (reference sequence). V shed 5 bases, J shed 7 bases, and the junction held 9 bases outside the gene matches. The CDR3 has 14 amino acids. CDR3 bases read: TGCAGTGCTTCGCGGGGGGGCCGGTCGAATGAG. Its translation is CSASRGGRSNE. The CDR3 in its entirety is CSASRGGRSNEQFF.

With regard to this clone: The CDR3 extends 3 residues past the end of the read, so its final part is completed from the germline J gene. This rearrangement joins TRBV7-7 to TRBJ2-3, with 7 bases matching TRBD1. Germline lookup yields CDR1 SSHAT and CDR2 FNYEAQ (reference sequence). The CDR3 has 15 residues. Incomplete CDR3 DNA: TGTGCCAGCAGCCCCTCCCGGGACAGACAAGAGACG. Residues: CASSPSRDRQET. The whole CDR3 sequence reads CASSPSRDRQETQYF.

Note on this clone: Read coverage stops 3 residues before the CDR3 terminus; the germline J gene supplies the remainder. The chain recombines TRBV2 with TRBJ2-4; weak D call: TRBD2 (5 bases). The CDR3 length is 15 residues. In germline, CDR1 is SNHLY, CDR2 FYNNEI. CDR3 amino acids: CASSVYGETNYGQYF. The covered CDR3 bases are TGTGCCAGCAGCGTCTACGGGGAAACTAACTATGGT. Full variable domain (remainder filled in from reference TRBV2 and TRBJ2-4): EPEVTQTPSHQVTQMGQEVILRCVPISNHLYFYWYRQILGQKVEFLVSFYNNEISEKSEIFDDQFSVERPDGSNFTLKIRSTKLEDSAMYFCASSVYGETNYGQYFGAGTRLSVL.

Regarding this clone: The CDR3 end lies 3 residues beyond the end of the read and is filled in from the germline J gene. The V gene is TRBV2, the J gene TRBJ1-6; 7 positions agree with TRBD1. Germline-derived CDR1 and CDR2 are SNHLY and FYNNEI. V shed 10 bases, J shed 6 bases, and the junction held 9 bases outside the gene matches. This CDR3 comprises 14 residues. The CDR3 protein is CATQTGDRNSPLHF. The CDR3 DNA, read in part, is TGTGCCACCCAAACAGGGGATCGTAATTCACCC.

Note on this clone: With the read ending 3 residues before the CDR3 end, the germline J gene is used to fill in that end. The rearrangement links TRBV5-1 to TRBJ2-1, with 10 positions matching TRBD1. V dropped 2 bases and J dropped 4; count of bases not matched to a gene: 3. The CDR3 extends over 15 amino acids. Looked up from germline, CDR1 is SGHRS and CDR2 is YFSETQ. The DNA read from the CDR3 is TGCGCCAGCAGCTTTGGGACAGGGGCATACAATGAG. Amino acid sequence: CASSFGTGAYNE. The entire CDR3 protein reads CASSFGTGAYNEQFF.

Notes on this clone: The read ends 3 residues before the CDR3 terminus; that terminus is restored from the germline J gene. V gene TRBV18 combines with J gene TRBJ2-3; TRBD1 matches 9 bases. CDR1 is KGHSH, CDR2 LQKENI, per germline. The CDR3 length is 15 residues. CDR3: CASSPGQGMLETQYF. Incomplete CDR3 DNA: TGTGCCAGCTCACCAGGACAGGGGATGCTAGAGACG. Full variable domain (remainder filled in from reference TRBV18 and TRBJ2-3): NAGVMQNPRHLVRRRGQEARLRCSPMKGHSHVYWYRQLPEEGLKFMVYLQKENIIDESGMPKERFSAEFPKEGPSILRIQQVVRGDSAAYFCASSPGQGMLETQYFGPGTRLTVL.

A word on this clone: The read stops 3 residues short of the end of the CDR3; the missing end is completed from the germline J gene. The chain has TRBV4-2 and TRBJ2-3, with D possibly TRBD2 on 7 matching bases. Per germline, CDR1 LGHNA and CDR2 YNFKEQ. The length of the CDR3 is 15 residues. The V and J ends lost 0 bases and 1 base respectively, with 8 bases between them. CDR3 protein: CASSQERGRTDTQYF. The sequenced CDR3 bases are TGTGCCAGCAGCCAAGAGCGGGGGCGCACAGATACG.

A remark on this clone: Read sequence stops 3 residues before the CDR3 end, and the germline J gene provides the missing end. The chain couples TRBV24-1 to TRBJ2-1, with D perhaps matching TRBD2 (5 bases). CDR3 length: 15 residues. The germline V and J ends were trimmed by 5 bases and 6 bases, with 16 bases remaining between them. CDR1 is KGHDR, CDR2 SFDVKD, per germline. The CDR3 sequence: CATSAAQAGGNEQFF. The sequenced CDR3 bases are TGTGCCACCAGTGCAGCCCAGGCCGGAGGCAATGAG.

Note on this clone: The CDR3 is cut off 3 residues early in the read; its end comes from the germline J gene. This chain links TRBV20-1 with TRBJ1-2; maybe TRBD1 (5 bases). CDR1 and CDR2 from the germline V gene are DFQATT and SNEGSKA (reference sequence). CDR3 length equals 12 residues. Trimming pared 3 bases from V and 1 base from J, leaving 6 bases between. CDR3 region: CSASQGNYGYTF. CDR3 DNA (partial): TGCAGTGCTAGCCAGGGTAACTATGGC.

To note about this clone: The read is 3 residues too short to cover the CDR3 end, so that end is filled in from the germline J gene. The rearrangement uses TRBV30 and TRBJ2-5; D is perhaps TRBD2 (7 bases). The germline V gene has CDR1 GTSNPN and CDR2 SVGIG (reference sequence). The CDR3 contains 14 residues. The part of the CDR3 DNA that was read is TGTGCCTGGAGTCGGGGGGCGCTCGCAGATACC. This translates into CAWSRGALADT. From start to end, the CDR3 is CAWSRGALADTQYF. Full variable domain (remainder filled in from reference TRBV30 and TRBJ2-5): SQTIHQWPATLVQPVGSPLSLECTVEGTSNPNLYWYRQAAGRGLQLLFYSVGIGQISSEVPQNLSASRPQDRQFILSSKKLLLSDSGFYLCAWSRGALADTQYFGPGTRLLVL.

This clone counts as medium-sized by frequency. The sequenced CDR3 bases are TGTGCCATCAAGGGTCGGACAACCGAAAAA. Translation gives CAIKGRTTEK. The full CDR3 sequence reads CAIKGRTTEKLFF. The chain is built from TRBV10-3 and TRBJ1-4, with a possible D match to TRBD1 (5 bases). The read terminates 3 residues ahead of where the CDR3 ends, so the germline J gene completes it. V was clipped by 7 bases and J by 8 bases, with 14 bases between them. This CDR3 is 13 amino acids long. Germline CDR1 reads ENHRY; CDR2 reads SYGVKD.

A word on this clone: The observed sequence ends 3 residues before the CDR3 terminus, with the missing tail filled in from the germline J gene. This chain connects TRBV10-1 to TRBJ2-7; 7 bases fit TRBD2. The CDR3 has 14 residues. V was clipped by 6 bases and J by 6 bases; unmatched bases: 11. The V gene's germline CDR1 is WNHNN and CDR2 SYGVQD (reference sequence). The sequenced part of the CDR3 DNA is TGCGCCAGCAGCTCCGGGGGGACGGTATCCGAG. It is translated as CASSSGGTVSE. From start to end, the CDR3 is CASSSGGTVSEQYF.

Concerning this clone: The sequenced fragment ends 3 residues before the CDR3 boundary, so the rest is inferred from the germline J gene. V gene TRBV7-2 combines with J gene TRBJ1-1, with 10 bases identical to TRBD1. Germline lookup yields CDR1 SGHTA and CDR2 FQGNSA. This CDR3 has 17 residues. The CDR3 is CASRLARTGGPATEAFF. The covered CDR3 bases are TGTGCAAGTCGCTTAGCCCGGACAGGGGGGCCAGCCACTGAA. The full variable domain, rest sourced from reference TRBV7-2 and TRBJ1-1, is GAGVSQSPSNKVTEKGKDVELRCDPISGHTALYWYRQSLGQGLEFLIYFQGNSAPDKSGLPSDRFSAERTGGSVSTLTIQRTQQEDSAVYLCASRLARTGGPATEAFFGQGTRLTVV.

The CDR3: CAWSSGVGQYF. CDR3 bases read: TGTGCCTGGAGTTCAGGGGTTGGT. J is TRBJ2-4 and V is TRBV30, with D possibly TRBD1 on 6 matching bases. Read coverage stops 3 residues before the CDR3 terminus; the germline J gene supplies the remainder. The germline CDR1 and CDR2 sequences are GTSNPN and SVGIG (reference sequence). The CDR3 totals 11 residues.

Points on this clone: Read sequence stops 3 residues before the CDR3 end, and the germline J gene provides the missing end. V and J are TRBV6-1 and TRBJ1-6, with D perhaps TRBD1 (5 bases). Deletions cut 1 base from V and 6 bases from J, with 10 bases between. In germline, CDR1 is MNHNS, CDR2 SASEGT. CDR3 length: 15 amino acids. CDR3: CASSEEGAVNSPLHF. CDR3 bases read: TGTGCCAGCAGTGAAGAAGGGGCTGTTAATTCACCC.

As to this clone: The sequence runs out 3 residues before the end of the CDR3; the remainder is reconstructed from the germline J gene. The chain couples TRBV20-1 to TRBJ1-5; D possibly corresponds to TRBD1 (5 bases). Germline V gene data show CDR1 as DFQATT and CDR2 as SNEGSKA (reference sequence). The CDR3 extends over 17 amino acids. Deletions cut 3 bases from V and 1 base from J, with 19 bases between. CDR3 residues: CSARDGGSGVSNQPQHF. The covered CDR3 bases are TGCAGTGCTAGGGATGGGGGGAGTGGGGTGAGCAATCAGCCC.

To note about this clone: The CDR3 goes on 3 residues after the read ends, and that part is filled in from the germline J gene. The chain joins TRBV30 to TRBJ1-6; possibly TRBD1 for D (5 bases). Germline V lookup: CDR1 GTSNPN, CDR2 SVGIG (reference sequence). The CDR3 consists of 15 residues. V was shortened by 0 bases and J by 9 bases, with 15 bases between the two germline ends. CDR3 in amino acids: CAWSVQALDSSPLHF. The CDR3 bases that were read are TGTGCCTGGAGTGTACAGGCCTTGGATAGTTCACCC.

Note on this clone: The read is 3 residues too short to cover the CDR3 end, so that end is filled in from the germline J gene. The chain recombines TRBV18 with TRBJ1-2; 8 nucleotides align to TRBD1. V shed 3 bases and J 4 bases; nucleotides not matched to a gene: 4. The CDR3 length is 14 residues. Germline V gene lookup returns CDR1 KGHSH and CDR2 LQKENI. CDR3 DNA, as far as it was read: TGTGCCAGCTCACCGAACACAGGGGGCTATGGC. Translated, it gives CASSPNTGGYG. The CDR3 reads in full as CASSPNTGGYGYTF.